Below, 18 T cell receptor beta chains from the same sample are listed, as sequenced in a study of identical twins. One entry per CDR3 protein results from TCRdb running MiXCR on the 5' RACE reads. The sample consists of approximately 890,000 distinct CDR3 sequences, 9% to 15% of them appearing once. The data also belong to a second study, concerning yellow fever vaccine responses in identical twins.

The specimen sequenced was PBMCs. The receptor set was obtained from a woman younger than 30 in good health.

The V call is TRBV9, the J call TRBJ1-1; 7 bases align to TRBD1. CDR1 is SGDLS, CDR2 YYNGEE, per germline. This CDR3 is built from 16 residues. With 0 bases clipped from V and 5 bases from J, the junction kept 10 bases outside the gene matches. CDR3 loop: CASSVVGGQPATEAFF. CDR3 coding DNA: TGTGCCAGCAGCGTAGTAGGGGGACAGCCAGCGACTGAAGCTTTCTTT.

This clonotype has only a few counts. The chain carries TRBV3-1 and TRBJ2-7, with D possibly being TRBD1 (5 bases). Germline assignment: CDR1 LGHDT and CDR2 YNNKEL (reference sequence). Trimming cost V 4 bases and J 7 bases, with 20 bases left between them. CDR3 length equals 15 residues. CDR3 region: CASSPPRTPGEEQYV. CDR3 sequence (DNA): TGTGCCAGCAGCCCCCCCCGGACACCGGGCGAGGAGCAGTACGTC.

In DNA, the CDR3 is TGCGCCAGCAGCTTGCGTCGGCTTGGGGTCAGCAGTTCAACTAATGAAAAACTGTTTTTT. Translation gives CASSLRRLGVSSSTNEKLFF. The chain combines TRBV5-1 with TRBJ1-4, with unresolved D. V was clipped by 1 base and J by 0 bases, with 22 bases between them. The CDR3 length is 20 residues. Germline loops: CDR1 SGHRS, CDR2 YFSETQ.

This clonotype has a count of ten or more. The CDR3 loop is CAIRDRTTSTDTQYF. The CDR3 DNA sequence: TGTGCCATCAGGGACAGGACCACTAGCACAGATACGCAGTATTTT. This chain links TRBV10-3 with TRBJ2-3; 7 nucleotides match TRBD1. Trimming at V came to 6 bases and at J to 0 bases, leaving 6 bases not matched to a gene. This CDR3 is built from 15 residues. Germline CDR1 reads ENHRY; CDR2 reads SYGVKD.

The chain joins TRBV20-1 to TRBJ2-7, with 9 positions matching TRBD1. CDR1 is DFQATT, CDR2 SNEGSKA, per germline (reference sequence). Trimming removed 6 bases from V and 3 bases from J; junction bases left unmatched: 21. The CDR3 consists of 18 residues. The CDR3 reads CSASSMGQGSPTGYEQYF. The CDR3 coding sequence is TGCAGTGCCTCGTCTATGGGACAGGGATCCCCTACAGGCTACGAGCAGTACTTC.

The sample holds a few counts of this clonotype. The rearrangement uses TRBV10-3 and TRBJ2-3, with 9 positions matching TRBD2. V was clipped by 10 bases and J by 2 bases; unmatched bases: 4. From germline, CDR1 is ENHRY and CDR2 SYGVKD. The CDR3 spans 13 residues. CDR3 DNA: TGTGCCACTAGCGGGACCCACACAGATACGCAGTATTTT. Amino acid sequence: CATSGTHTDTQYF.

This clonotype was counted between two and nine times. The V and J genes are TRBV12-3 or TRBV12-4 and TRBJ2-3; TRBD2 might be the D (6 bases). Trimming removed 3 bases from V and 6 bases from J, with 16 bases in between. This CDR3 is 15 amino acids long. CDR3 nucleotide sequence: TGTGCCAGCAGTTTCGGAGGGGCCGGGTACGATACGCAGTATTTT. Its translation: CASSFGGAGYDTQYF.

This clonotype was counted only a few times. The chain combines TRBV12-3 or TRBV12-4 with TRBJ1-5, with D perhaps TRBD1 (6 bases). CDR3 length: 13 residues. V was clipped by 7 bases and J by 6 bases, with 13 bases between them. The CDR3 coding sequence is TGTGCCAGCACAACAGGGATGGCTCAGCCCCAGCATTTT. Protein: CASTTGMAQPQHF.

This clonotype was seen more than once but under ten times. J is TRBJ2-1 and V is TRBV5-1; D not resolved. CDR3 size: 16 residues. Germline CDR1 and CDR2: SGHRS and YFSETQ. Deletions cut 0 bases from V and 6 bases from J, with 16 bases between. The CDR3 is CASSLEGPRSSNEQFF. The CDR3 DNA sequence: TGCGCCAGCAGCTTGGAAGGCCCGCGATCGTCCAATGAGCAGTTCTTC.

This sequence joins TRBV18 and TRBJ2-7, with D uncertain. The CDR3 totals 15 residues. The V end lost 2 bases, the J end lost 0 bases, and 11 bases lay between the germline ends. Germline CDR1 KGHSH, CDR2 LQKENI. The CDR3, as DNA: TGTGCCAGCTCACCAATCGCCCAGAGCTCCTACGAGCAGTACTTC. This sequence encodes CASSPIAQSSYEQYF.

The DNA for the CDR3 is TGTGCCAGTAGTACCCGGGACTACACGCGCACAGATACGCAGTATTTT. It is translated as CASSTRDYTRTDTQYF. The rearrangement joins TRBV19 to TRBJ2-3; TRBD2 agrees at 7 bases. CDR3 length equals 16 residues. Per germline, CDR1 LNHDA and CDR2 SQIVND (reference sequence). J gave up 1 base and V 4 bases, and 8 bases lay outside the gene matches.

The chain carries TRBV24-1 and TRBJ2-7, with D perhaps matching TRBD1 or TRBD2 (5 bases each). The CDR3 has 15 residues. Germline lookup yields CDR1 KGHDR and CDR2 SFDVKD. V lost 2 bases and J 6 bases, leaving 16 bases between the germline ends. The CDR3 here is CATSDSTADLCEQYV. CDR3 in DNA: TGTGCCACCAGTGATTCGACAGCGGACCTTTGCGAGCAGTACGTC.

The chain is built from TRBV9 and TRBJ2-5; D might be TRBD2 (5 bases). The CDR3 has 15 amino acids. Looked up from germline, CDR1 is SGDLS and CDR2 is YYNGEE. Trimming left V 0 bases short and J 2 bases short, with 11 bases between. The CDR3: CASSVAHGIQETQYF. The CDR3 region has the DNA TGTGCCAGCAGCGTAGCTCACGGGATACAAGAGACCCAGTACTTC.

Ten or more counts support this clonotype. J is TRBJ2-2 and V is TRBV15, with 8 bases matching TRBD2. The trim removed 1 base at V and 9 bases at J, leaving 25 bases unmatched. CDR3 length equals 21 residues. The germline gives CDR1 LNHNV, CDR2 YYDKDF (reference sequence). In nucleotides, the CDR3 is TGTGCCACCAGCAGAGGAACGTCTAGAGGAAAGGAGGGCGGGAGGCGCTGGGAGCTGTTTTTT. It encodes CATSRGTSRGKEGGRRWELFF.

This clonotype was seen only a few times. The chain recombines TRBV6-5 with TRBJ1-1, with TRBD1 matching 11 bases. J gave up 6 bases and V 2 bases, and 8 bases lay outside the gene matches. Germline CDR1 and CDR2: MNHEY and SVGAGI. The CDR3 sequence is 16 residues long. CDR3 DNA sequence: TGTGCCAGCAGTTACCCGGGACAGGGGGATATCTCTGAAGCTTTCTTT. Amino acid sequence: CASSYPGQGDISEAFF.

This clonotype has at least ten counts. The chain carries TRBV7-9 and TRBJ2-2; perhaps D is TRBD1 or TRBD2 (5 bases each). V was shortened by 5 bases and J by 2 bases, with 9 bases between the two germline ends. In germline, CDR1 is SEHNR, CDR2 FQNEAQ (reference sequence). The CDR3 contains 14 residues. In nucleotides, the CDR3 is TGTGCCAGCAGCGAGGGGAGTAACACCGGGGAGCTGTTTTTT. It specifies CASSEGSNTGELFF.

This CDR3 reads CSARLAGRQETQYF. The CDR3 DNA follows: TGCAGTGCTAGACTAGCGGGGCGACAAGAGACCCAGTACTTC. The rearrangement joins TRBV20-1 to TRBJ2-5; 9 positions agree with TRBD2. This CDR3 spans 14 amino acids. Germline CDR1 and CDR2: DFQATT and SNEGSKA (reference sequence). The J segment lost 2 bases and the V segment lost 2 bases, leaving 3 bases of the junction unmatched.

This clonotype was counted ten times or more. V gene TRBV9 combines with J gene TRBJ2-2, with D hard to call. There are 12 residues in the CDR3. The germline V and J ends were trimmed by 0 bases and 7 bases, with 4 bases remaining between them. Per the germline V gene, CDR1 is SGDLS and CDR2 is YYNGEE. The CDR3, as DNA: TGTGCCAGCAGCGTAGGGGTCGGGGAGCTGTTTTTT. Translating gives CASSVGVGELFF.